These T cell receptor beta chains were read from a single sample in a study of cytomegalovirus exposure and HLA in healthy donors. Profiled with immunoSEQ multiplex PCR; TCRdb holds only in-frame clones, not every one. The sample includes hundreds of thousands of clones, 87% of them seen just once. Sequencing was performed on PBMCs. Source of these receptors: a woman aged 18-29 years in good health and CMV-seropositive. Each CDR3 is given with its conserved first and last residue. The D gene is left open where the match is weak. Some rows mark clone size as missing; the rest say once, few, many or name a class of expanded clone.

D gene	clone size	V gene	J gene	CDR3 protein	CDR3 DNA
NA	once	TRBV18	TRBJ1-5	CASSPLASNQPQHF	TGTGCCAGCTCACCCTTGGCCAGCAATCAGCCCCAGCATTTT
NA	once	TRBV6-5	TRBJ2-5	CAKPLTQYF	TGTGCCAAACCACTCACCCAGTACTTC
TRBD2	NA	TRBV14	TRBJ2-5	CASSLGGGQETQYF	TGTGCCAGCAGCCTGGGGGGGGGCCAAGAGACCCAGTACTTC
TRBD2	once	TRBV27	TRBJ2-7	CASSSRLAAKNEQYF	TGTGCCAGCAGTTCCCGACTAGCGGCCAAGAACGAGCAGTACTTC
TRBD1	NA	TRBV27	TRBJ1-5	CASSLTGGSNQPQHF	TGTGCCAGCAGCCTTACAGGGGGGAGCAATCAGCCCCAGCATTTT
TRBD1	NA	TRBV10-2	TRBJ1-5	CASSEFLTGRQPQHF	TGCGCCAGCAGTGAGTTCCTGACAGGGAGGCAGCCCCAGCATTTT
TRBD2	NA	TRBV19	TRBJ2-3	CASTLGLAGDTQYF	TGTGCCAGTACCCTAGGACTAGCGGGAGATACGCAGTATTTT
TRBD1	NA	TRBV7-9	TRBJ1-4	CASSLTGANEKLFF	TGTGCCAGCAGCTTGACAGGGGCGAATGAAAAACTGTTTTTT
TRBD1	NA	TRBV7-8	TRBJ1-3	CASSLSGQGVGNTIYF	TGTGCCAGCAGCCTATCCGGACAGGGCGTTGGAAACACCATATATTTT
TRBD1	once	TRBV10-3	TRBJ2-7	CAISVFGTGISYEQYF	TGTGCCATCAGTGTGTTTGGGACAGGGATTTCCTACGAGCAGTACTTC
NA	NA	TRBV19	TRBJ1-2	CASRARALYGYTF	TGTGCCAGTAGGGCGCGGGCCCTCTATGGCTACACCTTC
NA	NA	TRBV5-1	TRBJ2-2	CASSLGPQTNTGELFF	TGCGCCAGCAGCCTAGGTCCCCAGACGAACACCGGGGAGCTGTTTTTT
TRBD2	NA	TRBV7-8	TRBJ2-2	CASSLRLAGGLGELFF	TGTGCCAGCAGCTTAAGGCTAGCGGGAGGTTTGGGGGAGCTGTTTTTT
TRBD2	NA	TRBV4-1	TRBJ2-5	CASSQDVSGLAGGLQETQYF	TGCGCCAGCAGCCAAGATGTTAGTGGACTAGCGGGAGGATTACAAGAGACCCAGTACTTC
NA	NA	TRBV30	TRBJ2-1	CAWSVRRGVFNEQFF	TGTGCCTGGAGCGTCCGGAGGGGAGTTTTTAATGAGCAGTTCTTC
TRBD2	NA	TRBV6-6	TRBJ2-1	CASSLKREVGNEQFF	TGTGCCAGCAGTTTAAAGCGGGAGGTTGGCAATGAGCAGTTCTTC
NA	NA	TRBV30	TRBJ1-1	CAWVRVNTEAFF	TGTGCCTGGGTTCGGGTGAACACTGAAGCTTTCTTT
NA	NA	TRBV11-2	TRBJ1-2	CASSSSSLNYGYTF	TGTGCCAGCAGTTCATCGAGTCTAAACTATGGCTACACCTTC
NA	NA	TRBV7-9	TRBJ2-2	CASTPPRGNTGELFF	TGTGCCAGCACCCCCCCACGGGGGAACACCGGGGAGCTGTTTTTT
NA	NA	TRBV7-8	TRBJ2-3	CASRTGVVDTQYF	TGTGCCAGCCGGACGGGAGTCGTAGATACGCAGTATTTT
NA	NA	TRBV28	TRBJ2-6	CASSSPYRAGANVLTF	TGTGCCAGCAGTTCCCCTTACAGGGCTGGGGCCAACGTCCTGACTTTC
NA	NA	TRBV10-3	TRBJ1-2	CAISDTLQMINYGYTF	TGTGCCATCAGTGATACGTTACAGATGATTAACTATGGCTACACCTTC
TRBD2	NA	TRBV27	TRBJ2-7	CASRKTSGNYEQYF	TGTGCCAGCAGAAAGACTAGCGGGAACTACGAGCAGTACTTC
NA	NA	TRBV6-4	TRBJ2-7	CASSVSSESYEQYF	TGTGCCAGCAGTGTATCTAGCGAGTCCTACGAGCAGTACTTC
TRBD2	NA	TRBV5-4	TRBJ2-7	CASSSGLAGGYEQYF	TGTGCCAGCAGCTCGGGACTAGCGGGAGGCTACGAGCAGTACTTC
NA	NA	TRBV28	TRBJ2-1	CASRPRTLLSYNEQFF	TGTGCCAGCAGGCCGAGGACTCTTCTCTCCTACAATGAGCAGTTCTTC
NA	NA	TRBV6-5	TRBJ2-1	CASSQNERNEQFF	TGTGCCAGCAGTCAGAACGAGAGGAATGAGCAGTTCTTC
TRBD1	NA	TRBV11-2	TRBJ1-1	CASSFPRDRPWNTEAFF	TGTGCCAGCAGCTTTCCCCGGGACAGGCCGTGGAACACTGAAGCTTTCTTT
NA	NA	TRBV6-1	TRBJ2-3	CASSEYPGADTQYF	TGTGCCAGCAGTGAATATCCAGGGGCAGATACGCAGTATTTT
NA	NA	TRBV28	TRBJ1-2	CASSLGATNYGYTF	TGTGCCAGCAGTTTAGGGGCCACTAACTATGGCTACACCTTC
NA	NA	TRBV28	TRBJ1-3	CASSLTRGTRNTIYF	TGTGCCAGCAGTTTAACAAGGGGGACGAGAAACACCATATATTTT
NA	NA	TRBV28	TRBJ1-1	CASSLSAVRPKGVGARTSEAFF	TGTGCCAGCAGCCTCTCAGCAGTTCGACCAAAAGGAGTTGGGGCGAGAACATCCGAAGCTTTCTTT
TRBD2	NA	TRBV7-3	TRBJ2-3	CASSPGGLAVTDTQYF	TGTGCCAGCAGCCCTGGGGGACTAGCGGTAACAGATACGCAGTATTTT
TRBD1	NA	TRBV2	TRBJ1-2	CASSGAGGNYGYTF	TGTGCCAGCAGTGGGGCAGGGGGAAACTATGGCTACACCTTC
TRBD1	once	TRBV15	TRBJ1-5	CATTRTGSGNQPQHF	TGTGCCACCACCCGGACAGGGTCGGGCAATCAGCCCCAGCATTTT
TRBD2	NA	TRBV9	TRBJ2-7	CASSVTSATYEQYF	TGTGCCAGCAGCGTAACTAGCGCAACCTACGAGCAGTACTTC
NA	NA	TRBV10-3	TRBJ2-7	CAISELAGEQYF	TGTGCCATCAGTGAGTTGGCGGGGGAGCAGTACTTC
TRBD2	once	TRBV28	TRBJ2-1	CASSLGPGTSYNEQFF	TGTGCCAGCAGTTTAGGCCCCGGGACTAGTTACAATGAGCAGTTCTTC
NA	NA	TRBV25-1	TRBJ1-4	CASSEMGQAVFF	TGTGCCAGCAGTGAAATGGGCCAGGCTGTGTTTTTT
NA	NA	TRBV4-1	TRBJ2-1	CASSQVRGANSYNEQFF	TGCGCCAGCAGCCAAGTACGGGGGGCTAACTCCTACAATGAGCAGTTCTTC
TRBD1	NA	TRBV5-1	TRBJ1-1	CASSGRDRGGSEAFF	TGCGCCAGCAGCGGGAGGGACAGGGGGGGATCTGAAGCTTTCTTT
TRBD2	NA	TRBV29-1	TRBJ2-7	CSVEGAGGAYEQYF	TGCAGCGTTGAAGGTGCGGGGGGGGCCTACGAGCAGTACTTC
NA	NA	TRBV29-1	TRBJ1-1	CSVTLVVNTEAFF	TGCAGCGTTACTCTCGTGGTGAACACTGAAGCTTTCTTT
NA	NA	TRBV29-1	TRBJ1-2	CSANRADNYGYTF	TGCAGCGCAAACAGGGCAGATAACTATGGCTACACCTTC
NA	once	TRBV9	TRBJ2-5	CASSVGVAPNGQETQYF	TGTGCCAGCAGCGTAGGGGTGGCCCCGAACGGGCAAGAGACCCAGTACTTC
NA	NA	TRBV9	TRBJ2-7	CASSEDGEEQYF	TGTGCCAGCAGCGAGGATGGGGAGGAGCAGTACTTC
NA	NA	TRBV18	TRBJ2-6	CASSPGGYSGANVLTF	TGTGCCAGCTCCCCTGGGGGGTACTCTGGGGCCAACGTCCTGACTTTC
TRBD2	NA	TRBV28	TRBJ2-7	CASSLSLAGGPTYEQYF	TGTGCCAGCAGTTTGTCTCTAGCGGGAGGTCCCACCTACGAGCAGTACTTC
NA	once	TRBV5-1	TRBJ2-1	CASSPTPGSKSSYNEQFF	TGCGCCAGCAGCCCGACCCCCGGGTCAAAGAGTTCCTACAATGAGCAGTTCTTC
TRBD1	NA	TRBV7-2	TRBJ1-4	CASSPDREDEKLFF	TGTGCCAGCAGCCCCGACAGGGAGGATGAAAAACTGTTTTTT
TRBD1	NA	TRBV5-5	TRBJ1-5	CASSLETGWGNQPQHF	TGTGCCAGCAGCTTGGAGACAGGGTGGGGCAATCAGCCCCAGCATTTT